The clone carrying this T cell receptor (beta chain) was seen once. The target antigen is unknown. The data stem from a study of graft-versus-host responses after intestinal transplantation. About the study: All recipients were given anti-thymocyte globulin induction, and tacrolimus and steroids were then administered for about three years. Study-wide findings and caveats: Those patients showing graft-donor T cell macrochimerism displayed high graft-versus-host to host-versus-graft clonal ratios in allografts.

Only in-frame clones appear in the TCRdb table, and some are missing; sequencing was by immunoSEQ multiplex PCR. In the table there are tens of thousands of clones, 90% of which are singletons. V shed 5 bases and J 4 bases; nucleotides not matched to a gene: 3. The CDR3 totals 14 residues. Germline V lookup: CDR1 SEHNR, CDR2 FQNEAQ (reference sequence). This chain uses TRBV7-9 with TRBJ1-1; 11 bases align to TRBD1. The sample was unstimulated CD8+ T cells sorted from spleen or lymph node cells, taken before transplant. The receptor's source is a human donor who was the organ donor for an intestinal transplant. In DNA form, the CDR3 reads TGTGCCAGCAGCCGGACAGGGGGCTTCACTGAAGCTTTCTTT. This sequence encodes CASSRTGGFTEAFF.